The sequence of this T cell receptor beta chain was determined in a study of shared T cell receptors in the human thymus. The table came from immunoSEQ multiplex PCR; TCRdb's copy has only in-frame clones and leaves some out. The data show some 640,000 clones, around 87% seen once. The V and J ends lost 3 bases and 5 bases, in that order; junction bases with no gene match: 4. Germline-derived CDR1 and CDR2 are LGHNA and YSLEER. CDR3 length: 14 residues. These sequences were also reported in another study, on human thymus T cells. From that second work: The people who donated were healthy Finnish babies having corrective surgery for congenital heart defects. Thymic tissue was derived from resections collected during corrective heart surgery. Thymic as well as blood repertoires seemed to favor certain V and J genes unevenly. Related work found strong thymic repertoire overlap between unrelated individuals.

The chain combines TRBV4-3 with TRBJ2-5; 9 bases map to TRBD1. Input material: thymocytes. The receptor comes from a boy in the first two years of life with a congenital heart defect. CDR3 in amino acids: CASSHATGGETQYF. The CDR3 nucleotides read TGCGCCAGCAGCCACGCGACAGGGGGGGAGACCCAGTACTTC.